The 15 T cell receptor beta chains below come from one sample, sequenced in a study of T cells after somatic rescue of genetic block. Sequencing was performed with immunoSEQ multiplex PCR; in TCRdb, only in-frame clones are kept and a portion is missing. This table holds about 15,000 clones, 65% to 75% found once. Sequencing was performed on peripheral blood mononuclear cells (PBMCs). The receptors were gathered from a boy under 18.

The genes are TRBV27 and TRBJ2-1; 8 nucleotides align to TRBD2. J was trimmed by 1 base and V by 7 bases; bases with no gene match: 15. The germline V gene encodes CDR1 MNHEY and CDR2 SMNVEV (reference sequence). The CDR3 consists of 18 residues. The CDR3 is CASIQWSGGMGSYNEQFF. For the CDR3, the DNA is TGTGCCAGCATTCAGTGGAGCGGGGGCATGGGGTCCTACAATGAGCAGTTCTTC.

The V call is TRBV7-9, the J call TRBJ2-7; 7 bases align to TRBD2. The CDR3 has 17 amino acids. Looked up from germline, CDR1 is SEHNR and CDR2 is FQNEAQ (reference sequence). Trimming removed 4 bases from V and 3 bases from J; junction bases left unmatched: 15. The CDR3 region is CASSSSRLALFFYEQYF. The CDR3 DNA follows: TGTGCCAGCAGCTCGTCCAGACTAGCCCTTTTCTTCTACGAGCAGTACTTC.

The chain is built from TRBV7-9 and TRBJ2-1; D is undetermined. V was trimmed by 3 bases and J by 7 bases, leaving 10 bases between them. Germline values: CDR1 SEHNR, CDR2 FQNEAQ (reference sequence). The CDR3 totals 13 residues. CDR3: CASSLTLKNEQFF. CDR3 bases: TGTGCCAGCAGCTTGACCCTCAAGAATGAGCAGTTCTTC.

The chain combines TRBV29-1 with TRBJ2-7; D is unclear. Trimming took off 4 bases at V and 5 bases at J, with 6 bases between the two ends. Per germline, CDR1 SQVTM and CDR2 ANQGSEA. This CDR3 region has 10 residues. CDR3 sequence (DNA): TGCAGCGTTGTTGGACACGAGCAGTACTTC. This gives the protein CSVVGHEQYF.

The rearrangement uses TRBV7-3 and TRBJ1-6, with D perhaps TRBD1 (5 bases). Trimming cost V 5 bases and J 7 bases, with 9 bases left between them. The CDR3 contains 13 residues. Germline lookup yields CDR1 SGHTA and CDR2 FQGTGA. The CDR3 nucleotides are TGTGCCAGCAGCCCCGGGGGAAATTCACCCCTCCACTTT. Amino acids: CASSPGGNSPLHF.

This sequence joins TRBV5-1 and TRBJ2-5; 7 bases match TRBD2. V trimming: 0 bases; J trimming: 2 bases; junction bases outside the gene matches: 7. The germline gives CDR1 SGHRS, CDR2 YFSETQ. CDR3 length: 16 amino acids. The CDR3 loop reads CASSLDRGVIQETQYF. The CDR3 DNA reads as TGCGCCAGCAGCTTGGATCGGGGGGTTATACAAGAGACCCAGTACTTC.

This sequence joins TRBV30 and TRBJ1-5; D gene unclear. V lost 0 bases to trimming and J lost 7 bases, with 13 bases between them. Germline V gives CDR1 GTSNPN, CDR2 SVGIG (reference sequence). This CDR3 region has 14 residues. The CDR3 reads CAWSVVGPGQPQHF. CDR3 sequence (DNA): TGTGCCTGGAGTGTAGTAGGGCCGGGGCAGCCCCAGCATTTT.

This chain's CDR3 is CASSLAYSTDTQYF. CDR3 DNA: TGTGCCAGCAGCTTAGCGTACAGCACAGATACGCAGTATTTT. This chain links TRBV7-6 with TRBJ2-3; D gene ambiguous. This CDR3 is built from 14 residues. Trimming took off 0 bases at V and 0 bases at J, with 4 bases between the two ends. Germline V gene lookup returns CDR1 SGHVS and CDR2 FNYEAQ.

The rearrangement uses TRBV5-1 and TRBJ2-4; 8 bases agree with TRBD1. Germline lookup yields CDR1 SGHRS and CDR2 YFSETQ. V was clipped by 3 bases and J by 12 bases; unmatched bases: 17. The CDR3 is 16 residues long. The CDR3 protein is CASSSYSDREKGHQYF. The CDR3 DNA sequence: TGCGCCAGCAGCTCCTATTCGGACAGGGAGAAGGGTCATCAGTACTTC.

V gene TRBV6-5 combines with J gene TRBJ2-6; D is unclear. Germline V gene sequence: CDR1 MNHEY, CDR2 SVGAGI. The CDR3 covers 15 residues. Trimming pared 2 bases from V and 4 bases from J, leaving 9 bases between. The DNA for the CDR3 is TGTGCCAGCAGTTACAAAGGGTTAGGGGCCAACGTCCTGACTTTC. Encoded protein: CASSYKGLGANVLTF.

The gene calls are TRBV11-1 and TRBJ1-1; D ambiguous. CDR1 is SGHAT and CDR2 is FQDESV in the germline V gene (reference sequence). CDR3 size: 14 residues. V lost 2 bases and J 2 bases, leaving 9 bases between the germline ends. CDR3 protein: CASSLSTVNTEAFF. The CDR3 nucleotides read TGTGCCAGCAGCTTATCTACGGTTAACACTGAAGCTTTCTTT. Full variable domain (outside the CDR3, taken from reference TRBV11-1 and TRBJ1-1): EAEVAQSPRYKITEKSQAVAFWCDPISGHATLYWYRQILGQGPELLVQFQDESVVDDSQLPKDRFSAERLKGVDSTLKIQPAELGDSAMYLCASSLSTVNTEAFFGQGTRLTVV.

This clone occurred a few times. The chain links TRBV5-1 to TRBJ1-1, with TRBD1 matching over 8 bases. Per germline, CDR1 SGHRS and CDR2 YFSETQ. V trimming: 1 base; J trimming: 4 bases; junction bases outside the gene matches: 9. The CDR3 contains 16 residues. This CDR3 is CASSLTTGGSFTEAFF. CDR3 in DNA: TGCGCCAGCAGCTTGACCACAGGGGGGTCTTTCACTGAAGCTTTCTTT.

This sequence joins TRBV1 and TRBJ2-2; the table gives TRBD1 as D, unverified against the DNA. TRBV1 is marked as a pseudogene. The CDR3 has 14 amino acids. CDR3 bases: TGCACCAGCAGCCAAGAGGGCAGGACCGGGGAGCTGTTTTTT. Amino acids: CTSSQEGRTGELFF.

This clone came up a few times. The chain combines TRBV11-3 with TRBJ2-3; no reliable D call. Germline V gene lookup returns CDR1 SGHNT and CDR2 YENEEA. V dropped 0 bases and J dropped 14 bases, with 12 bases sitting between them. The CDR3 consists of 12 residues. In nucleotides, the CDR3 is TGTGCCAGCAGCTTAGATGGTAGGGTACGGTATTTT. Translation: CASSLDGRVRYF.

There are a few counts of this clone. The J gene is TRBJ2-2, the V gene TRBV2; TRBD2 matches at 13 bases. There are 16 residues in the CDR3. Germline CDR1 reads SNHLY; CDR2 reads FYNNEI. With 6 bases clipped from V and 7 bases from J, the junction kept 8 bases outside the gene matches. The CDR3 reads CASRAQLAGGIGELFF. The CDR3 bases are TGTGCCAGCAGGGCCCAACTAGCGGGGGGGATCGGGGAGCTGTTTTTT.